This T cell receptor (beta chain) was captured in a study of blood T cell repertoires in COVID-19. The overall study: PBMCs, B-cell-depleted T cells, or T cells provided the cDNA or gDNA that made up the material.

Sequenced by immunoSEQ multiplex PCR; TCRdb stores in-frame clones only, minus some. This sample has fewer than 250,000 clones, with approximately 91% found just once. V gave up 4 bases and J gave up 5 bases, with 11 bases separating them. Germline CDR1 and CDR2: LNHNV and YYDKDF (reference sequence). The CDR3 sequence is 13 residues long. The clonotype was recovered from a woman aged 60-75 years with acute or convalescent COVID-19. Sequencing input: peripheral blood. The rearrangement uses TRBV15 and TRBJ1-1, with unresolved D. The CDR3 nucleotides are TGTGCCACCAGCACCGGGGTGGAAACTGAAGCTTTCTTT. This codes for CATSTGVETEAFF. The full variable domain, completed using reference TRBV15 and TRBJ1-1, is DAMVIQNPRYQVTQFGKPVTLSCSQTLNHNVMYWYQQKSSQAPKLLFHYYDKDFNNEADTPDNFQSRRPNTSFCFLDIRSPGLGDTAMYLCATSTGVETEAFFGQGTRLTVV.